This is a list of T cell receptor beta chains from one sample in a study of blood T cell repertoires in COVID-19. Libraries were prepared by immunoSEQ multiplex PCR; TCRdb keeps only in-frame clonotypes and omits some of them. The sample contains some 400,000 clones, around 90% of which appear only once. Sequencing was carried out using peripheral blood. These receptors all come from a man younger than 30 with active or convalescent COVID-19. The CDR3 runs from the conserved cysteine through the conserved F or W.

v_call	cdr3_length	j_call	cdr3_aa
TRBV6-5	14	TRBJ1-5	CASSRTGEVQPQHF
TRBV7-8	18	TRBJ1-4	CASSPPRDRGIYNEKLFF
TRBV6-4	13	TRBJ1-2	CASSDSGGNGYTF
TRBV19	13	TRBJ1-6	CASSIDLNSPLHF
TRBV18	13	TRBJ1-4	CASSPSISEKLFF
TRBV20-1	16	TRBJ2-1	CSASLILAGGQNEQFF
TRBV11-3	12	TRBJ1-1	CASSKGGTEAFF
TRBV20-1	12	TRBJ2-2	CSASVGAGELFF
TRBV6-5	14	TRBJ2-7	CASSYRGLTYEQYF
TRBV27	14	TRBJ1-6	CASSLGVGLSPLHF